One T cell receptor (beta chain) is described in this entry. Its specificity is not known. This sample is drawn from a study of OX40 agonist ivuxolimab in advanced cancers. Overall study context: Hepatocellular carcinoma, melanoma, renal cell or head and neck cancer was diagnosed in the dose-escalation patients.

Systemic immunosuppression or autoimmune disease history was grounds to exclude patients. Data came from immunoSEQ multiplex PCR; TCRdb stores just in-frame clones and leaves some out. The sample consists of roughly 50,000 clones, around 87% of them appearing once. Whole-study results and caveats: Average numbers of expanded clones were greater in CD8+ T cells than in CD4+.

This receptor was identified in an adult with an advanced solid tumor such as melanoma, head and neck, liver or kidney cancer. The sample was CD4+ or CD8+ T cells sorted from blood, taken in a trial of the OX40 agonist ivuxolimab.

The CDR3: CATSRVREVLSLHF. The CDR3 DNA reads as TGTGCCACCAGCAGAGTCAGGGAGGTTTTATCCCTCCACTTT. This chain uses TRBV15 with TRBJ1-6; maybe TRBD1 (5 bases). Between the trimmed V and J ends, which lost 1 base and 14 bases, there was a span of 15 bases. The CDR3 runs 14 residues. CDR1 is LNHNV, CDR2 YYDKDF, per germline (reference sequence). The full variable domain, in which reference TRBV15 and TRBJ1-6 provide the parts outside the CDR3, is DAMVIQNPRYQVTQFGKPVTLSCSQTLNHNVMYWYQQKSSQAPKLLFHYYDKDFNNEADTPDNFQSRRPNTSFCFLDIRSPGLGDTAMYLCATSRVREVLSLHFGNGTRLTVT.